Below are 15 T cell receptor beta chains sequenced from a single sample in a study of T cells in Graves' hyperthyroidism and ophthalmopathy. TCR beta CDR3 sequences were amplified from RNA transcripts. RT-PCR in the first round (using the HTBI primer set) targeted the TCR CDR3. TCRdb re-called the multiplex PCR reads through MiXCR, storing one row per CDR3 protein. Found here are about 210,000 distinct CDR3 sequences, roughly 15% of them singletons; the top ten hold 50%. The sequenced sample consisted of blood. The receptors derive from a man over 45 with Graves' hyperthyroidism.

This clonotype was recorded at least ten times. The CDR3 DNA is TGTGCCAGCAGCGGGCCCGCTCTTGAGCAGTACTTC. Its protein product is CASSGPALEQYF. J is TRBJ2-7 and V is TRBV28; D is uncertain. CDR3 length equals 12 residues. Germline CDR1 reads MDHEN; CDR2 reads SYDVKM. Trimming shortened V by 6 bases and J by 7 bases, and 13 bases separated the two germline ends.

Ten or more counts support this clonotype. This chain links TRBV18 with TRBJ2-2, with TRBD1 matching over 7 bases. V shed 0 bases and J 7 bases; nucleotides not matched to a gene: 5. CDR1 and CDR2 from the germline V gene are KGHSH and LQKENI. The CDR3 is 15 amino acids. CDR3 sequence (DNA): TGTGCCAGCTCACCACCGACAGGGATTAGCGGGGAGCTGTTTTTT. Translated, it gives CASSPPTGISGELFF.

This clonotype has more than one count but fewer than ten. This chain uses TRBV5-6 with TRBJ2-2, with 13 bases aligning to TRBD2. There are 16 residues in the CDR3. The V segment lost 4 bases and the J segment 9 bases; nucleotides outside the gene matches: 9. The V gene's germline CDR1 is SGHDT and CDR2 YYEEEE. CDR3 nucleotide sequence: TGTGCCAGCAGCGCCGGACTAGCGGGAGTTACCCGGGAGCTGTTTTTT. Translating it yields CASSAGLAGVTRELFF.

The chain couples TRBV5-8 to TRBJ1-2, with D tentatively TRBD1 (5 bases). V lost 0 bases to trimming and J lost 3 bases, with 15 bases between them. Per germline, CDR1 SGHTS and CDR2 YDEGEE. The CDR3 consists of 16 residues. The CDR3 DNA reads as TGTGCCAGCAGCTTGGCCGGAGGGGTCTCATACTATGGCTACACCTTC. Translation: CASSLAGGVSYYGYTF.

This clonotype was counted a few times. The CDR3 DNA reads as TGTGCCAGCAGCAGAAGGGACGGGTTAGGATCACCCCTCCACTTT. Its protein product is CASSRRDGLGSPLHF. The rearrangement joins TRBV5-8 to TRBJ1-6, with D possibly TRBD1 on 5 matching bases. CDR1 is SGHTS, CDR2 YDEGEE, per germline. Trimming took 4 bases from V and 10 from J, leaving 18 bases between them. The CDR3 contains 15 residues.

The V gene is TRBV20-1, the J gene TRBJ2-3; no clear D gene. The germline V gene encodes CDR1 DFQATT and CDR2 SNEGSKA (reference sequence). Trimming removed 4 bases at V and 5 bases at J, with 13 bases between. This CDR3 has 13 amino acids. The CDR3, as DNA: TGCAGTGCTAAGACCGATCCAAGAGATACGCAGTATTTT. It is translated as CSAKTDPRDTQYF.

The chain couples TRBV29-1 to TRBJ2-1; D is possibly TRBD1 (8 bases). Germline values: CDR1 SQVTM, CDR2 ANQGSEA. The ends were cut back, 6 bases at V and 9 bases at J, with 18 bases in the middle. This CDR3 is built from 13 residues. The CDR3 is CSVKQGGGGEQFF. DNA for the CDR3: TGCAGCGTAAAACAGGGGGGAGGGGGTGAGCAGTTCTTC.

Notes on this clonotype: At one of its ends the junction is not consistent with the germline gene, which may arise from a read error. This CDR3 is CASSSGRLNAEAFF. The DNA for the CDR3 is TGTGCCAGCAGCTCGGGACGGTTGAACGCTGAAGCTTTCTTT. This rearrangement joins TRBV6-1 to TRBJ1-1, with D tentatively TRBD1 (5 bases). The CDR3 consists of 14 residues. Germline lookup yields CDR1 MNHNS and CDR2 SASEGT.

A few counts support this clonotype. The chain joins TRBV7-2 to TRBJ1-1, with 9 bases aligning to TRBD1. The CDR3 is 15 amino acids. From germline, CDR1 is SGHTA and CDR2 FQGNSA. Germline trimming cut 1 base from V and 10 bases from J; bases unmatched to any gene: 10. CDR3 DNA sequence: TGTGCCAGCAGCTTAGGTCACACCTTGACAGGGGGAGCTTTCTTT. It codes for CASSLGHTLTGGAFF.

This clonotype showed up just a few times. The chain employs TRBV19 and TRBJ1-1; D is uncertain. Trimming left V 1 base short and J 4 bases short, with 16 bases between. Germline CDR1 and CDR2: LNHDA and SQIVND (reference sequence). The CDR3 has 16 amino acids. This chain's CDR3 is CASSIGGTRAGTEAFF. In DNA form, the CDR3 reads TGTGCCAGTAGTATAGGAGGAACACGAGCGGGCACTGAAGCTTTCTTT.

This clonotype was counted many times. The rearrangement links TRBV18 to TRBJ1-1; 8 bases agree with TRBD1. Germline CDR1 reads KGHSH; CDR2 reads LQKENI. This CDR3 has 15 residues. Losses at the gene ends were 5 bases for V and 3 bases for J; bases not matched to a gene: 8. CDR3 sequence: CASSEYQGADTEAFF. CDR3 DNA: TGTGCCAGCTCAGAGTACCAGGGGGCAGACACTGAAGCTTTCTTT.

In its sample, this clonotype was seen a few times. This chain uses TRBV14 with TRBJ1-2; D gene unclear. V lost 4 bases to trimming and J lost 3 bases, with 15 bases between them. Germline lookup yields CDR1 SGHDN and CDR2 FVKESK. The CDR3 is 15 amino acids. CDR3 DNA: TGTGCCAGCAGCCCTAACTGGACGCCATACTATGGCTACACCTTC. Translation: CASSPNWTPYYGYTF.

CDR3 protein: CASSTTSGLSYEQYF. DNA for the CDR3: TGTGCCAGCAGCACAACTAGCGGATTATCCTACGAGCAGTACTTC. The chain carries TRBV12-3 or TRBV12-4 and TRBJ2-7, with 8 bases matching TRBD2. This CDR3 has 15 residues. Trimming cost V 6 bases and J 1 base; bases outside gene matches: 8.

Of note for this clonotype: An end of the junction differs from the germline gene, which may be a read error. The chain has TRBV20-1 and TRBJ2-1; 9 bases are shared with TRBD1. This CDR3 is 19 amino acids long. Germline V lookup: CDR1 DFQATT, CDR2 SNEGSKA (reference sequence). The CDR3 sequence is CSAKWGWTGEKLPYSEQFF. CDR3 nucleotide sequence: TGCAGTGCTAAATGGGGCTGGACAGGGGAAAAATTACCCTACAGTGAGCAGTTCTTC.

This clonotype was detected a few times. This CDR3 is CASSYLWPPESYTF. The DNA for the CDR3 is TGTGCCAGCAGTTACTTGTGGCCCCCTGAGAGCTACACCTTC. This chain uses TRBV6-5 with TRBJ1-2; D not resolved. From germline, CDR1 is MNHEY and CDR2 SVGAGI. This CDR3 contains 14 residues. V was clipped by 1 base and J by 9 bases, with 15 bases between them.